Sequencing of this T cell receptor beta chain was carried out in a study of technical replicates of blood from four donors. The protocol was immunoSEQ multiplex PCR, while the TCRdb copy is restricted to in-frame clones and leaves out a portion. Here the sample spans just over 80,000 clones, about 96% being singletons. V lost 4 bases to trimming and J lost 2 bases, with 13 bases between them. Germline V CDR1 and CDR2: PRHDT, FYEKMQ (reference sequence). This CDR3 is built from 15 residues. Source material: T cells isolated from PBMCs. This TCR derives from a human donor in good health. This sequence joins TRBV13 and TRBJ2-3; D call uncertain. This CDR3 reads CASSSVALDTDTQYF. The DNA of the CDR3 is TGTGCCAGCAGCTCCGTAGCTCTAGACACAGATACGCAGTATTTT.